The rows below give T cell receptor beta chains drawn from one sample of a study of CD8 T cells in ankylosing spondylitis. One entry per CDR3 protein results from TCRdb running MiXCR on the 5' RACE reads. The table lists 130,000 or so distinct CDR3 sequences, 6% to 8.5% of them singletons. What was sequenced was blood, either unsorted or a sorted T cell fraction (not recorded which). The origin of the receptors is a male donor with ankylosing spondylitis or in good health (not recorded which). CDR3s include the opening cysteine and the closing phenylalanine or tryptophan. D genes are given only for firm matches. Size is stated as once, few, many or a size class.

V gene	clone size	D gene	J gene	CDR3 DNA	CDR3 protein
TRBV30	many	.	TRBJ2-1	TGTGCCTGGAGTGTAGACTTGTTGAATGAGCAGTTCTTC	CAWSVDLLNEQFF
TRBV4-1	few	.	TRBJ1-6	TGCGCCAGCAGCCAAGATCGCCCCGAGAATTCACCCCTCCACTTT	CASSQDRPENSPLHF
TRBV29-1	many	.	TRBJ1-3	TGCAGCGTTGATTCGTTCCAGCATGGGGGTGGAAACACCATATATTTT	CSVDSFQHGGGNTIYF
TRBV7-9	many	TRBD2	TRBJ2-7	TGTGCCAGCAGCTTTTATAGTAGCGGGAGCCACGAGCAGTACTTC	CASSFYSSGSHEQYF
TRBV11-2	many	.	TRBJ2-2	TGTGCCAGCAGCACAATCGGGGGCGCGAACACCGGGGAGCTGTTTTTT	CASSTIGGANTGELFF
TRBV7-2	many	.	TRBJ2-2	TGTGCCAGCACCCCTGTCGCCCAGGGCGGGGAGCTGTTTTTT	CASTPVAQGGELFF
TRBV7-7	many	.	TRBJ2-3	TGTGCCAGCAGCGCGCAATCCTCCACAGATACGCAGTATTTT	CASSAQSSTDTQYF
TRBV27	many	TRBD2	TRBJ2-2	TGTGCCAGCAGTTTATTCGGTAGCGGGAGGTTGAACACCGGGGAGCTGTTTTTT	CASSLFGSGRLNTGELFF
TRBV20-1	many	.	TRBJ2-1	TGCAGTGCTAGAGGGGTGGATGAGCAGTTCTTC	CSARGVDEQFF
TRBV5-1	many	TRBD1	TRBJ1-2	TGCGCCAGCACCGGGACAGGGGCTAACTATGGCTACACCTTC	CASTGTGANYGYTF
TRBV24-1	many	TRBD2	TRBJ2-1	TGTGCCACCAGTGACCCCGGACTAGCGGGAGACGATGAGCAGTTCTTC	CATSDPGLAGDDEQFF
TRBV30	many	.	TRBJ1-5	TGTGCCTGGAGTGTCCCGGGCAAGGTGCCCCAGCATTTT	CAWSVPGKVPQHF
TRBV7-2	many	TRBD1	TRBJ2-1	TGTGCCAGCAGCGGGGGACAGACCTACAATGAGCAGTTCTTC	CASSGGQTYNEQFF
TRBV7-9	many	TRBD1	TRBJ2-7	TGTGCCAGTTCGCTTGAGGGGGCTCGGACTTCCTACGAGCAGTACTTC	CASSLEGARTSYEQYF
TRBV7-2	many	.	TRBJ1-5	TGTGCCAGCAGTTATCGGATCCAAAGCAATCAGCCCCAGCATTTT	CASSYRIQSNQPQHF
TRBV20-1	many	.	TRBJ2-7	TGCAGTGCTAGAGATAGTCGCGGGCGGTACGAGCAGTACTTC	CSARDSRGRYEQYF
TRBV28	many	.	TRBJ2-5	TGTGCCAGCAGCCCAAGAGCGGTGACCCAGTACTTC	CASSPRAVTQYF
TRBV29-1	many	.	TRBJ2-5	TGCAGCGTCCCCTGGCACCAAGAGACCCAGTACTTC	CSVPWHQETQYF
TRBV7-3	many	TRBD1	TRBJ1-4	TGTGCCAGCAGCTTAACAGGGACAGCGGGTGAAAAACTGTTTTTT	CASSLTGTAGEKLFF
TRBV20-1	many	.	TRBJ1-2	TGCAGTGCTAGAGACGGTACAGCTCGCAGGGAAGGCTACACCTTC	CSARDGTARREGYTF
TRBV27	many	.	TRBJ2-2	TGTGCCAGCAGTCACACCGGGGAGCTGTTTTTT	CASSHTGELFF
TRBV27	many	TRBD1	TRBJ2-2	TGTGCCAGCAGTTTCCGGACAGGGCGGGGAACCGGGGAGCTGTTTTTT	CASSFRTGRGTGELFF